This TCR beta chain stems from a study of T cells in lung cancer brain metastases (dated by TCRdb to the late 2010s). Turning to the overall study: Most of the roughly 20 patients had a history of tobacco use, with a median of 40 pack-years. The primary and brain metastasis specimens were acquired a median of about 330 days apart. Patients had a median age at first diagnosis of about 58 years, with roughly nine males and roughly 11 females. DNA integrity number averaged around 3.8 in both primary and metastatic specimens, with no significant difference between sites. Nine tenths of the roughly 20 patients received no interval therapy between primary and metastasis resection. TCR beta CDR3 repertoires were compared between fully resected primary non-small cell lung cancers and paired brain metastases. The cohort comprised around 20 patients contributing around 40 specimens, one primary lung lesion and one brain metastasis each. Study-wide conclusions, independent of this receptor: The study could not control for the effects of preoperative corticosteroids on T cell infiltration in brain metastases. DNA fragmentation in the FFPE samples may have prevented recovery of the complete infiltrating T cell repertoire. Compared with their paired primaries, brain metastases had significantly fewer unique productive clones (median 1540 versus 4551). Most clones were specific to a single lesion, and overlap between paired lesions was limited (mean Morisita index roughly 0.24). The ten most abundant clones made up a significantly larger repertoire fraction in brain metastases than primaries, suggesting clonal expansion.

Each sample received between roughly 2 and 5 ug of genomic DNA as input, and paired samples received equal DNA input. TCR beta libraries were constructed with the immunoSEQ hsTCRbeta Kit, which uses multiplexed V and J gene primers in two PCR steps. Pooled libraries, together with positive and negative controls, were sequenced on an Illumina MiSeq with a 100-cycle paired-end protocol. The authors processed their data as follows. The immunoSEQ vendor processed the raw data into normalized, annotated TCR beta repertoire reports. Richness was defined as the number of unique clones by nucleotide sequence, and the iChao1 and Efron-Thisted estimators were used to extrapolate total richness. Paired lesions were characterized and compared using Pielou's evenness, Simpson's index, top-ten clone proportional abundance, and the Morisita overlap index. This immuneACCESS table, as held by TCRdb, lists in-frame sequences with V and J called but not all clones. Of the missing ones, under half trace to an unresolved V gene in checked studies; the others have no known cause. V and J calls and clone size follow that table, whereas D and trimming were derived from the DNA. This sample comprises 1,600 or so clones, roughly 80% of them detected only once. Together, the top ten hold roughly 7% of the sample.

On this clone: The antigen it binds to is not known. Base qualities are not provided; no much larger clone lies one nucleotide away.

Patients had resection for either synchronous oligometastatic disease or delayed recurrence of a solitary brain metastasis. To avoid including cancers other than NSCLC, any patient with a history of multiple malignancies was excluded. Tumor areas were macrodissected from five or six deparaffinized 8.5 to 10 um unstained sections guided by marked H&E slides. All specimens were fixed in formalin and embedded in paraffin (FFPE). The AllPrep DNA/RNA FFPE Kit was used for extraction of genomic DNA. CDR1 LNHDA and CDR2 SQIVND are derived from the germline V gene (reference sequence). Including cysteine and phenylalanine, the CDR3 has 16 amino acids. Only CDR3 DNA remains: 48 bases, in frame from the first base. Germline trimming amounts to 4 bases on V and 0 bases on J, with 9 as the count of junction bases outside the gene matches.

The TCR sequence derives from a man aged 65-85 years with non-small cell lung cancer. This receptor chain uses TRBV19 and TRBJ2-7; TRBD2 agrees with 7 junctional bases. What was sequenced was tumor tissue from the primary lung tumor. Per the publication, the cell subset or site label means: primary lung cancer lesion. The nucleotide sequence reads as follows: TGTGCCAGTAGTACGGTCGAGCGGGAAAGCTCCTACGAGCAGTACTTC. Its protein product is CASSTVERESSYEQYF.